Below, 32 T cell receptor beta chains from the same sample are listed, as sequenced in a study of beta chain features in type 1 diabetes. These receptors' antigens are unknown. General study results and limits: Among patients with Type 1 diabetes, TCRB CDR3s were moderately but significantly shorter in every one of the four CD4+ subsets.

Investigators reverse transcribed all isolated RNA, so they sequenced expressed TCRB transcripts. Libraries were prepared by immunoSEQ multiplex PCR; TCRdb keeps only in-frame clonotypes and omits some of them. The table lists about 700,000 clones, around an eighth of them singletons. The sequenced sample consisted of naive CD4+ T cells from blood. The receptors derive from a young man with type 1 diabetes.

The chain employs TRBV30 and TRBJ1-6; D gene unclear. This CDR3 has 15 residues. V was shortened by 2 bases and J by 0 bases, with 8 bases between the two germline ends. Per the germline V gene, CDR1 is GTSNPN and CDR2 is SVGIG (reference sequence). The CDR3 sequence is CAWSSPSSYNSPLHF. CDR3 nucleotides: TGTGCCTGGAGTTCTCCGAGCTCCTATAATTCACCCCTCCACTTT.

This clone has only a few counts. The chain recombines TRBV6-5 with TRBJ2-4; TRBD1 is a possible D gene (6 bases). V lost 0 bases and J 8 bases, leaving 17 bases between the germline ends. CDR1 and CDR2 (germline): MNHEY, SVGAGI. There are 16 residues in the CDR3. This CDR3 is CASSYSGIQGSDIQYF. CDR3 nucleotide sequence: TGTGCCAGCAGTTACTCGGGTATACAGGGTTCGGACATTCAGTACTTC.

Only a few counts were recorded for this clone. The J gene is TRBJ2-1, the V gene TRBV13, with 7 positions matching TRBD2. The CDR3 is 15 amino acids. The germline CDR1 and CDR2 sequences are PRHDT and FYEKMQ (reference sequence). With 5 bases clipped from V and 1 base from J, the junction kept 5 bases outside the gene matches. CDR3 nucleotides: TGTGCCAGCAGCCTGGGAGGGTTATCCTACAATGAGCAGTTCTTC. Its translation is CASSLGGLSYNEQFF. Using reference TRBV13 and TRBJ2-1 for the parts outside the CDR3, the full variable domain is AAGVIQSPRHLIKEKRETATLKCYPIPRHDTVYWYQQGPGQDPQFLISFYEKMQSDKGSIPDRFSAQQFSDYHSELNMSSLELGDSALYFCASSLGGLSYNEQFFGPGTRLTVL.

The chain has TRBV30 and TRBJ2-5, with D possibly being TRBD2 (5 bases). The germline V and J ends were trimmed by 3 bases and 4 bases, with 12 bases remaining between them. Germline lookup yields CDR1 GTSNPN and CDR2 SVGIG (reference sequence). The CDR3 length is 13 residues. CDR3 in amino acids: CAWRWSGPETQYF. The DNA of the CDR3 is TGTGCCTGGAGATGGAGCGGCCCAGAGACCCAGTACTTC.

In its sample, this clone was seen a few times. The chain recombines TRBV7-2 with TRBJ2-7; tentatively, D is TRBD1 or TRBD2 (6 bases each). The germline V gene has CDR1 SGHTA and CDR2 FQGNSA. The CDR3 sequence is 15 residues long. The V gene lost 5 bases and the J gene lost 2 bases, with 16 bases spanning the gap. The CDR3 sequence: CASSPGPGGAYEQYF. The CDR3 DNA reads TGTGCCAGCAGCCCAGGGCCCGGGGGCGCCTACGAGCAGTACTTC.

A remark on this clone: This specimen includes other DNA sequences encoding the same CDR3. The chain has TRBV20-1 and TRBJ2-7; unclear D gene. Germline CDR1 reads DFQATT; CDR2 reads SNEGSKA (reference sequence). Trimming left V 0 bases short and J 1 base short, with 1 base between. The CDR3 runs 11 residues. CDR3 region: CSARDSYEQYF. CDR3 nucleotide sequence: TGCAGTGCTAGAGATTCCTACGAGCAGTACTTC.

The DNA for the CDR3 is TGTGCCAGCAGCGCCTACATTGCAGCTAATGAAAAACTGTTTTTT. Protein sequence: CASSAYIAANEKLFF. The chain employs TRBV7-6 and TRBJ1-4; D is unresolved. The germline V gene encodes CDR1 SGHVS and CDR2 FNYEAQ. This CDR3 spans 15 amino acids. V dropped 5 bases and J dropped 3 bases, with 13 bases sitting between them. The whole variable domain, remainder taken from reference TRBV7-6 and TRBJ1-4, is GAGVSQSPRYKVTKRGQDVALRCDPISGHVSLYWYRQALGQGPEFLTYFNYEAQQDKSGLPNDRFSAERPEGSISTLTIQRTEQRDSAMYRCASSAYIAANEKLFFGSGTQLSVL.

This clone was seen a few times. The gene calls are TRBV19 and TRBJ2-5; D is possibly TRBD2 (5 bases). Trimming took off 5 bases at V and 3 bases at J, with 7 bases between the two ends. This CDR3 spans 12 amino acids. The germline gives CDR1 LNHDA, CDR2 SQIVND (reference sequence). DNA for the CDR3: TGTGCCAGTAGTGGAGGTAAAGAGACCCAGTACTTC. Amino acids: CASSGGKETQYF.

CDR3 sequence: CASSADRDEQYF. CDR3 sequence (DNA): TGTGCCAGCAGTGCCGACAGAGACGAGCAGTACTTC. The V gene is TRBV2, the J gene TRBJ2-7; maybe TRBD1 (5 bases). Germline V gene lookup returns CDR1 SNHLY and CDR2 FYNNEI. The length of the CDR3 is 12 residues. The ends were cut back, 4 bases at V and 5 bases at J, with 9 bases in the middle.

This clone was picked up a small number of times. The V call is TRBV7-9, the J call TRBJ1-4, with a tentative D call TRBD1 (5 bases). Per germline, CDR1 SEHNR and CDR2 FQNEAQ (reference sequence). The V end lost 2 bases, the J end lost 2 bases, and 9 bases lay between the germline ends. The CDR3 contains 15 residues. CDR3 sequence: CASSLSGTTNEKLFF. The CDR3 bases are TGTGCCAGCAGCTTATCAGGGACTACTAATGAAAAACTGTTTTTT. Full variable domain (outside the CDR3, taken from reference TRBV7-9 and TRBJ1-4): DTGVSQNPRHKITKRGQNVTFRCDPISEHNRLYWYRQTLGQGPEFLTYFQNEAQLEKSRLLSDRFSAERPKGSFSTLEIQRTEQGDSAMYLCASSLSGTTNEKLFFGSGTQLSVL.

J is TRBJ1-5 and V is TRBV28; 7 positions agree with TRBD1. Germline assignment: CDR1 MDHEN and CDR2 SYDVKM. The CDR3 covers 14 residues. Trimming at V came to 6 bases and at J to 7 bases, leaving 9 bases not matched to a gene. The chain's CDR3 is CASSQWDSVQPQHF. CDR3 nucleotides: TGTGCCAGCAGCCAATGGGACAGTGTACAGCCCCAGCATTTT.

This clone has more than one count but fewer than ten. The genes are TRBV5-4 and TRBJ2-2, with a tentative D call TRBD2 (5 bases). V was cut by 2 bases and J by 1 base, with 9 bases left in between. Germline CDR1 SGHNT, CDR2 YYREEE (reference sequence). The CDR3 totals 15 residues. The CDR3 region has the DNA TGTGCCAGCAGCTTTAACGGGGTGAACACCGGGGAGCTGTTTTTT. As protein: CASSFNGVNTGELFF.

A few counts support this clone. The chain recombines TRBV29-1 with TRBJ1-3, with unresolved D. Trimming left V 5 bases short and J 3 bases short, with 11 bases between. From germline, CDR1 is SQVTM and CDR2 ANQGSEA. The CDR3 is 13 residues long. The CDR3 DNA reads TGCAGCGTTAGACGGAGATTTGGAAACACCATATATTTT. Encoded protein: CSVRRRFGNTIYF.

The J gene is TRBJ1-2, the V gene TRBV13, with TRBD1 identical over 9 bases. Per the germline V gene, CDR1 is PRHDT and CDR2 is FYEKMQ (reference sequence). J gave up 3 bases and V 4 bases, and 9 bases lay outside the gene matches. The CDR3 is 16 residues long. The CDR3 DNA reads TGTGCCAGCAGCTCACGGGACAGGGTACCCCACTATGGCTACACCTTC. Protein: CASSSRDRVPHYGYTF.

This clone has more than one count but fewer than ten. The chain carries TRBV14 and TRBJ2-1; D not resolved. V dropped 0 bases and J dropped 4 bases, with 22 bases sitting between them. The CDR3 totals 19 residues. Germline V gene data show CDR1 as SGHDN and CDR2 as FVKESK. The DNA of the CDR3 is TGTGCCAGCAGCCAAGAGGTCCCCGGCGCGGCAGCCCCGTACAATGAGCAGTTCTTC. Encoded protein: CASSQEVPGAAAPYNEQFF.

In this sample, this clone turned up a few times. The chain combines TRBV25-1 with TRBJ2-7; no definite D call. Trimming stripped 2 bases from V and 0 bases from J, with 11 bases between. The CDR3 sequence is 15 residues long. Per germline, CDR1 MGHDK and CDR2 SYGVNS. The DNA for the CDR3 is TGTGCCAGCAGTGAAGTGATGGGGATCTCCTACGAGCAGTACTTC. Amino acid sequence: CASSEVMGISYEQYF.

In regard to this clone: The sample has other DNA sequences that encode this CDR3 too. This CDR3 is CAWGTGEETQYF. In DNA, the CDR3 is TGTGCCTGGGGGACAGGGGAGGAGACCCAGTACTTC. The chain couples TRBV30 to TRBJ2-5, with 10 bases that match TRBD1. CDR1 GTSNPN and CDR2 SVGIG come from the germline V gene (reference sequence). The CDR3 runs 12 residues. Losses at the gene ends were 5 bases for V and 5 bases for J; bases not matched to a gene: 2.

The V and J genes are TRBV7-2 and TRBJ2-4; D is ambiguous. Germline-derived CDR1 and CDR2 are SGHTA and FQGNSA. Trimming took 5 bases from V and 0 from J, leaving 8 bases between them. The length of the CDR3 is 14 residues. The CDR3 DNA is TGTGCCAGCAGCCCCGAACTAGCCAAAAACATTCAGTACTTC. Translation gives CASSPELAKNIQYF.

V gene TRBV5-1 combines with J gene TRBJ2-1; D tentatively reads TRBD1 or TRBD2 (5 bases each). Germline CDR1 SGHRS, CDR2 YFSETQ. The CDR3 is 14 amino acids. Trimming took off 2 bases at V and 5 bases at J, with 11 bases between the two ends. DNA of the CDR3: TGCGCCAGCAGCTTACCCTTGGGGGACAATGAGCAGTTCTTC. Translated: CASSLPLGDNEQFF.

This CDR3 is CASRLQGSQPQHF. The CDR3 DNA reads as TGTGCCAGCAGACTACAGGGTAGTCAGCCCCAGCATTTT. This rearrangement joins TRBV6-1 to TRBJ1-5; possible D gene TRBD1, 6 bases. Germline V gives CDR1 MNHNS, CDR2 SASEGT. The germline V and J ends were trimmed by 6 bases and 6 bases, with 12 bases remaining between them. CDR3 length: 13 amino acids.

The chain uses TRBV30 and TRBJ1-2; a weak D match, TRBD1 (6 bases). The CDR3 loop spans 17 amino acids. V was trimmed by 1 base and J by 3 bases, leaving 21 bases between them. Per the germline V gene, CDR1 is GTSNPN and CDR2 is SVGIG (reference sequence). The CDR3 loop reads CAWSAPIQGKLDYGYTF. In DNA, the CDR3 is TGTGCCTGGAGTGCTCCCATACAGGGAAAGTTGGACTATGGCTACACCTTC.

The chain joins TRBV9 to TRBJ2-3; 14 bases are shared with TRBD2. V was clipped by 4 bases and J by 5 bases; unmatched bases: 3. CDR3 size: 15 residues. Germline-derived CDR1 and CDR2 are SGDLS and YYNGEE. The CDR3 DNA reads as TGTGCCAGCAGCAAAGGGACTAGCGGGGGAGATACGCAGTATTTT. Protein sequence: CASSKGTSGGDTQYF.

Only a few counts were recorded for this clone. The J gene is TRBJ2-7, the V gene TRBV28; 9 bases map to TRBD1. Germline V gives CDR1 MDHEN, CDR2 SYDVKM. The trim removed 6 bases at V and 5 bases at J, leaving 8 bases unmatched. This CDR3 contains 14 residues. CDR3 protein: CASRLTGGKNEQYF. CDR3 DNA: TGTGCCAGCAGACTAACAGGGGGCAAAAACGAGCAGTACTTC. Full variable domain (rest looked up from reference TRBV28 and TRBJ2-7): DVKVTQSSRYLVKRTGEKVFLECVQDMDHENMFWYRQDPGLGLRLIYFSYDVKMKEKGDIPEGYSVSREKKERFSLILESASTNQTSMYLCASRLTGGKNEQYFGPGTRLTVT.

The sample holds a few counts of this clone. CDR3 protein: CASSPRQENSPLHF. CDR3 sequence (DNA): TGCGCCAGCAGCCCCAGACAGGAGAATTCACCCCTCCACTTT. The chain couples TRBV4-1 to TRBJ1-6, with a possible D match to TRBD1 (6 bases). Germline V CDR1 and CDR2: MGHRA, YSYEKL. Trimming left V 4 bases short and J 7 bases short, with 11 bases between. CDR3 length equals 14 residues.

The rearrangement uses TRBV28 and TRBJ1-6; tentatively, D is TRBD1 (5 bases). V lost 6 bases and J lost 12, with 15 bases in between. The germline V gene has CDR1 MDHEN and CDR2 SYDVKM. The CDR3 is 13 amino acids. The DNA for the CDR3 is TGTGCCAGCAGCCGTGGGGGAGGGAGACCCCTCCACTTT. This translates into CASSRGGGRPLHF.

The rearrangement uses TRBV2 and TRBJ2-1; D remains unclear. The germline V gene has CDR1 SNHLY and CDR2 FYNNEI. The CDR3 length is 14 residues. Trimming pared 2 bases from V and 15 bases from J, leaving 20 bases between. The CDR3 DNA is TGTGCCAGCAGTGAAATCCCCGGTTTCGTAGCTGGGTTCTTC. This translates into CASSEIPGFVAGFF.

The chain recombines TRBV18 with TRBJ2-6; 7 bases match TRBD2. Looked up from germline, CDR1 is KGHSH and CDR2 is LQKENI. V trimming: 4 bases; J trimming: 2 bases; junction bases outside the gene matches: 8. This CDR3 has 17 residues. The CDR3 here is CASSHSESGAGANVLTF. The CDR3 DNA is TGTGCCAGCTCACACTCAGAGAGCGGGGCTGGGGCCAACGTCCTGACTTTC. The complete variable domain, with remaining parts taken from reference TRBV18 and TRBJ2-6, reads NAGVMQNPRHLVRRRGQEARLRCSPMKGHSHVYWYRQLPEEGLKFMVYLQKENIIDESGMPKERFSAEFPKEGPSILRIQQVVRGDSAAYFCASSHSESGAGANVLTFGAGSRLTVL.

This clone was detected only a few times. In DNA form, the CDR3 reads TGTGCCAGCGGGAGGCAAGTTCAAGCTAATGAAAAACTGTTTTTT. Residues: CASGRQVQANEKLFF. The V call is TRBV6-1, the J call TRBJ1-4; D uncertain. Germline V gives CDR1 MNHNS, CDR2 SASEGT. This CDR3 comprises 15 residues. V was trimmed by 8 bases and J by 3 bases, leaving 16 bases between them.

This clone was detected a few times. The chain has TRBV2 and TRBJ1-1; D is uncertain. V lost 2 bases to trimming and J lost 8 bases, with 6 bases between them. There are 11 residues in the CDR3. CDR1 and CDR2 from the germline V gene are SNHLY and FYNNEI. The CDR3 DNA reads as TGTGCCAGCAGTGAACGGGGAGAAGCTTTCTTT. Translating gives CASSERGEAFF.

The chain carries TRBV18 and TRBJ1-2; D is unclear. CDR3 length: 15 residues. V was trimmed by 4 bases and J by 5 bases, leaving 17 bases between them. Germline V CDR1 and CDR2: KGHSH, LQKENI. The DNA for the CDR3 is TGTGCCAGCTCACAGACCCTTGTGGCTCTATATGGCTACACCTTC. Residues: CASSQTLVALYGYTF.

The chain uses TRBV2 and TRBJ2-7, with a tentative D call TRBD1 (6 bases). Germline V CDR1 and CDR2: SNHLY, FYNNEI. The CDR3 is 11 amino acids. V was clipped by 11 bases and J by 6 bases, with 14 bases between them. This chain's CDR3 is CAQQGYGEQYF. The CDR3 DNA reads TGTGCCCAGCAGGGGTACGGCGAGCAGTACTTC.

V is TRBV4-1 and J is TRBJ1-2, with 7 bases aligning to TRBD1. Per germline, CDR1 MGHRA and CDR2 YSYEKL. V trimming: 4 bases; J trimming: 4 bases; junction bases outside the gene matches: 9. The CDR3 has 15 residues. The CDR3 is CASSREGQLVYGYTF. Here the CDR3 DNA reads TGCGCCAGCAGCCGAGAGGGACAGCTCGTCTATGGCTACACCTTC.